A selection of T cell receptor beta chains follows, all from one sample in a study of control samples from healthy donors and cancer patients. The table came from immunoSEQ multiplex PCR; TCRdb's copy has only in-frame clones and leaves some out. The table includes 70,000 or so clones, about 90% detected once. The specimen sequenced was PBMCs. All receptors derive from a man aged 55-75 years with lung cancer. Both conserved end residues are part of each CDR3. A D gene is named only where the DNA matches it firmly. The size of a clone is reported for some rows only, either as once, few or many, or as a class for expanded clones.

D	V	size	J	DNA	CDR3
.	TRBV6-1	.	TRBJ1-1	TGTGCCAGCAGTGAAGGGGGGGCCCCAGTGTACACTGAAGCTTTCTTT	CASSEGGAPVYTEAFF
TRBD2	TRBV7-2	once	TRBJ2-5	TGTGCCAGCAGCTCTAGCGGGGGGAACCAAGAGACCCAGTACTTC	CASSSSGGNQETQYF
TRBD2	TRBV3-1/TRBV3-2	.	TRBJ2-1	TGTGCCAGCAGCCCGGAGACGACGGGGGGCAATGAGCAGTTCTTC	CASSPETTGGNEQFF
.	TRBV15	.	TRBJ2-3	TGTGCCACCAGCAGAGAACGTGGGGGGGGCAGAGAAGATACGCAGTATTTT	CATSRERGGGREDTQYF
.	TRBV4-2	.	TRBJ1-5	TGTGCCAGCAGCCACCCCCCCCGGGGGCAGCCCCAGCATTTT	CASSHPPRGQPQHF
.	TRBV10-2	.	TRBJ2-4	TGCGCCAGCAGTGAGGGTCAAGGGGTCAACATTCAGTACTTC	CASSEGQGVNIQYF
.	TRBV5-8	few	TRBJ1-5	TGTGCCAGCAGCCTCGAGGGGGGGAGAGCTCAGCCCCAGCATTTT	CASSLEGGRAQPQHF
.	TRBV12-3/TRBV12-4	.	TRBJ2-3	TGTGCCAGCAGGCCTGATAGCACAGATACGCAGTATTTT	CASRPDSTDTQYF
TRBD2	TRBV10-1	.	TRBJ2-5	TGCGCCAGCAGTGAGTCTAGCGGGCTTCAAGAGACCCAGTACTTC	CASSESSGLQETQYF
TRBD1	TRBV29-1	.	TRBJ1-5	TGCAGCGGCGGGGGGGGACAGGGGCGCAATCAGCCCCAGCATTTT	CSGGGGQGRNQPQHF
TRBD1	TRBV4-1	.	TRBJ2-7	TGCGCCAGCAGCCAAGAGGACAGGCCCTACGAGCAGTACTTC	CASSQEDRPYEQYF
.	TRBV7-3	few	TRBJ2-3	TGTGCCAGCAGCTCAAGCGGGCGCGGCGATACGCAGTATTTT	CASSSSGRGDTQYF
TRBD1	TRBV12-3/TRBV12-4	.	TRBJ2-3	TGTGCCAGCAAAAGACAGGGGGCGTTCGGTTTT	CASKRQGAFGF